The sample holds many counts of the clone carrying this T cell receptor beta chain. Its antigen is unknown. Germline loops: CDR1 MDHEN, CDR2 SYDVKM. The V and J ends lost 9 bases and 8 bases respectively, with 2 bases between them. This CDR3 is 8 amino acids long. Co-extraction of both nucleic acids (RNA and DNA) used roughly 20-33 mg of unsorted bulk tissue. The patients carried chronic HBV infection and had received no treatment. From roughly 500 ng total RNA, TCR beta cDNA was generated with a primer in the constant region. Employing slightly modified ARM-PCR, three nested multiplex PCR rounds were run, and these gave rise to the TCR beta libraries. With TRBV1-TRBV30 forward primers and a C-beta reverse primer, the first two PCR rounds were run for 10 cycles each. Using its own MiXCR run on the multiplex PCR reads, TCRdb lists one record per CDR3 protein. Among approximately 110,000 distinct CDR3 sequences, approximately 64% were seen once, and the ten largest hold more than 7%.

The sample is drawn from a study of tumor-infiltrating lymphocytes in primary liver carcinoma. Study conclusions and caveats: Reduced overlap was seen in tumor-adjacent and tumor-blood pairs versus tumor region pairs. Only about 7.5-24% of top clones showed up in all five tumor regions.

Sequencing was performed on liver tumor tissue from sampling region 3. The subset: tumor region T3, left-lateral pole. This clonotype originated in an older woman with primary liver carcinoma and hepatitis B virus infection. V and J are TRBV28 and TRBJ1-5; unclear D gene. Here the CDR3 DNA reads TGTGCCAGGGAGCCCCAGCATTTT. Protein sequence: CAREPQHF.